This T cell receptor beta chain was sequenced in a study of lymphopenia after photon versus proton radiotherapy. The CDR3 loop spans 14 amino acids. TCRdb's copy holds only in-frame clones and misses some; the assay was immunoSEQ multiplex PCR. The sample includes around 26,000 clones, roughly four fifths seen only once; the top ten take over 20%. Study-wide points: Post-nadir diversity loss with photons came from oligoclonal expansion, particularly CD8+ Temra cells.

Remarks on this clone: Its antigen is currently unknown.

The TCR originated in a woman between 65 and 79 years old with pancreatic cancer. V usage is TRBV21-1 and J usage is TRBJ2-7; TRBD2, the table's D call, was not compared with the DNA. TRBV21-1 is designated a pseudogene. The starting material was peripheral blood, obtained from a patient treated with proton-based radiotherapy. The DNA of the CDR3 is TGTGCCAGCACACCCGGGACTAGCGGGTACGAGCAGTACTTC. Amino acid sequence: CASTPGTSGYEQYF.